This record covers a single T cell receptor (beta chain). The antigen is unknown. The data stem from a study of graft-versus-host responses after intestinal transplantation. Overall study results and limits: The study found high graft-versus-host to host-versus-graft clonal ratios in allografts of patients with graft-donor T cell macrochimerism.

Trimming left V 7 bases short and J 4 bases short, with 14 bases between. Germline CDR1 reads MNHNS; CDR2 reads SASEGT. This CDR3 contains 14 residues. The assay was immunoSEQ multiplex PCR, and TCRdb's table has in-frame clones only and misses some. The table has 100,000 to 140,000 clones, over 80% seen once; the top ten hold less than 0.8%. This sequence was found in a human donor who was the organ donor for an intestinal transplant. The sample here was unstimulated CD4+ T cells sorted from spleen or lymph node cells, taken before transplant. V usage is TRBV6-1 and J usage is TRBJ1-5; D possibly corresponds to TRBD1 (5 bases). The CDR3 here is CASTRGGGNQPQHF. As DNA, the CDR3 is TGTGCCAGCACCCGGGGTGGGGGGAATCAGCCCCAGCATTTT.